Listed below are T cell receptor beta chains from one sample, sequenced in a study of T cells after posttransplantation cyclophosphamide. Assay used: immunoSEQ multiplex PCR; TCRdb lists only in-frame clones, some missing. The sample includes fewer than 60,000 clones, roughly 94% of them seen just once. The sequenced sample was PBMCs. Receptors originate from a young woman in good health and a related stem cell transplant donor. Each CDR3 is given with its conserved first and last residue. D genes are given only for firm matches. Clone size is stated in some rows and not others, as once, few, many or a class when expanded.

j_call clone_size d_call v_call cdr3_nt cdr3_aa
TRBJ2-5 . TRBD1 TRBV5-6 TGTGCCAGCAGCTTACCGACAGGGGGTATCGAGACCCAGTACTTC CASSLPTGGIETQYF
TRBJ1-4 once TRBD1 TRBV5-4 TGTGCCAGCAGCTTGGGACAGGGAAGAAATGAAAAACTGTTTTTT CASSLGQGRNEKLFF
TRBJ1-6 . . TRBV7-2 TGTGCCAGCAGCTTTCATCAAGAGAGGACAGATCATAATTCACCCCTCCACTTT CASSFHQERTDHNSPLHF
TRBJ1-2 . . TRBV5-4 TGTGCCAGCAGCCTGGGGGGGCTTCGTCTCAGCTATGGCTACACCTTC CASSLGGLRLSYGYTF
TRBJ1-4 . . TRBV4-1 TGCGCCAGCAGCCAAGTAAACTCGGGATTTGCTAATGAAAAACTGTTTTTT CASSQVNSGFANEKLFF
TRBJ1-1 . . TRBV7-2 TGTGCCAGCAGCTTAGTAGCGTCAGGGGAAATGACCACTGAAGCTTTCTTT CASSLVASGEMTTEAFF
TRBJ2-1 . . TRBV20-1 TGCAGTGCCATCTACAATGAGCAGTTCTTC CSAIYNEQFF
TRBJ2-1 . TRBD1 TRBV29-1 TGCAGCGTTCAAGGGGGCGCGTACAATGAGCAGTTCTTC CSVQGGAYNEQFF
TRBJ1-2 . . TRBV7-9 TGTGCCAGCAGCTTAGTTGGGAGTAATGGCTACACCTTC CASSLVGSNGYTF
TRBJ2-7 . . TRBV6-5 TGTGCCAGCAGTTACTCCTTCCGGGGGGCCACCTACGAGCAGTACTTC CASSYSFRGATYEQYF
TRBJ2-3 . TRBD2 TRBV7-6 TGTGCCAGCAGCTCCCTCGGACTAGCGGGGGGGCACCCAGATACGCAGTATTTT CASSSLGLAGGHPDTQYF
TRBJ2-2 . . TRBV5-1 TGCGCCAGCAGCTCCAACACGAACACCGGGGAGCTGTTTTTT CASSSNTNTGELFF
TRBJ2-3 . TRBD2 TRBV10-3 TGTGCCATCAGTGACCGCGGACTAGCGGGGGGGCCGCGAGATACGCAGTATTTT CAISDRGLAGGPRDTQYF
TRBJ2-6 . . TRBV19 TGTGCCAGCCGGGACACCCTCTCTGGGGCCAACGTCCTGACTTTC CASRDTLSGANVLTF
TRBJ1-6 . TRBD1 TRBV27 TGTGCCAGCAGTTTATCCAGACAGGGGATAAATTCACCCCTCCACTTT CASSLSRQGINSPLHF
TRBJ1-1 . . TRBV18 TGTGCCAGCTCACCACTCGAGCGCATGAACACTGAAGCTTTCTTT CASSPLERMNTEAFF
TRBJ2-7 . . TRBV15 TGTGCCACCAGCGGGGGGGCGAGACAGGGGTTCGAGCAGTACTTC CATSGGARQGFEQYF
TRBJ1-1 . . TRBV7-9 TGTGCCAGCAGAGGATCGGGAGGGAACACTGAAGCTTTCTTT CASRGSGGNTEAFF
TRBJ1-1 . TRBD1 TRBV4-2 TGTGCCAGCAGAGACAGGGGTCTGGGCACTGAAGCTTTCTTT CASRDRGLGTEAFF
TRBJ1-4 . . TRBV4-3 TGCGCCAGCAGCCAAGGAGATACAACTAATGAAAAACTGTTTTTT CASSQGDTTNEKLFF
TRBJ2-3 . TRBD1 TRBV5-1 TGCGCCAGCAGCTTGATTGGGACAGGGGTCACAGATACGCAGTATTTT CASSLIGTGVTDTQYF
TRBJ1-2 . TRBD1 TRBV11-2 TGTGCCAGCAGCTCGCTGAGGGGGCCCCGAGGCGGCTACACCTTC CASSSLRGPRGGYTF
TRBJ1-3 . . TRBV7-2 TGTGCCAGCAGCTTAGCTCTAGGCACCATATATTTT CASSLALGTIYF
TRBJ1-1 . . TRBV19 TGTGCCAGTAGTATCGGGTGGGGCGAGGCCAAGAACACTGAAGCTTTCTTT CASSIGWGEAKNTEAFF
TRBJ1-2 . TRBD1 TRBV10-3 TGTGCCACACTGTCGACAGGGTTAAGTAACTATGGCTACACCTTC CATLSTGLSNYGYTF